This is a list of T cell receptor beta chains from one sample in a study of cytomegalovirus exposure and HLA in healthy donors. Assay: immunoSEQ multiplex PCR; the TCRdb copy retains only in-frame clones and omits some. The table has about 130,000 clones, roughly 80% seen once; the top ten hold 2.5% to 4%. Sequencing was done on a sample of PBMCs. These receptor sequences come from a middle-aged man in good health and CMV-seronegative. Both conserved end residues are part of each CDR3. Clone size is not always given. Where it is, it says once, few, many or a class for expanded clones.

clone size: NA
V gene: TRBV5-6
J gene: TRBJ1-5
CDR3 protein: CASSPSGTGAQPQHF

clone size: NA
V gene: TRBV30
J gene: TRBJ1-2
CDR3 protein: CAWSADQGASGYTF

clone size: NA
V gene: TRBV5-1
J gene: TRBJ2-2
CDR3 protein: CASSLYGIQGPANTGELFF

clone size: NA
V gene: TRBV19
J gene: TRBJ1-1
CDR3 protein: CASSIQQMNTEAFF

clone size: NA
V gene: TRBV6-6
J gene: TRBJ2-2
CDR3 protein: CASGRDSTGELFF

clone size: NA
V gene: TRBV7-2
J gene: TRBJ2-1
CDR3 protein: CASSLGLDEQFF

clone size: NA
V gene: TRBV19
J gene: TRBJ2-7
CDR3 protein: CASSYGLAGSSYEQYF

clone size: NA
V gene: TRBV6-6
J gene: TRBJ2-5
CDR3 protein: CATRPPGQPQETQYF

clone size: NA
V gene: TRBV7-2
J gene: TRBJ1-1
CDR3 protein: CASSLVYRGLMNTEAFF

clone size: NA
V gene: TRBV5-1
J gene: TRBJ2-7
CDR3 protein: CASSPEGAWEQYF

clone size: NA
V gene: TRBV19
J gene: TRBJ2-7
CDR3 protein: CASSITGSREQYF

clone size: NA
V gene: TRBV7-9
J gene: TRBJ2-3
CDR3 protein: CASSLARGSTDTQYF

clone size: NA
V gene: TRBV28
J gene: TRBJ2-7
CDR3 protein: CASSPPGQGLGEQYF

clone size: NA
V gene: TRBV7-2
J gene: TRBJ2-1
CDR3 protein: CASSHSGGTGGASYNEQFF

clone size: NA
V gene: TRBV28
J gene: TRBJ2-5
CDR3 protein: CATDRGYQETQYF

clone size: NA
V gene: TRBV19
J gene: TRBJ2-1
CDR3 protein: CASSAWGLAGSGNEQFF

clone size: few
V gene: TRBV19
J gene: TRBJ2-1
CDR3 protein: CASRVGGWQFF

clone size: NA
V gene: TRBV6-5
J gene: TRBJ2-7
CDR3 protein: CASSLFRGSEQYF